This T cell receptor (beta chain) was recorded in a study of patients and donors after allogeneic stem cell transplantation. From the RT-PCR reads, TCRdb called clonotypes with MiXCR, one entry per CDR3 protein. The sample has some 960,000 distinct CDR3 sequences, about a sixth seen once; the top ten hold roughly 6%. For this clonotype: A much larger clone lies a single base off, so this may be a read error.

Trimming took 5 bases from V and 3 from J, leaving 11 bases between them. The CDR3 has 14 amino acids. Sequencing was done on a sample of blood, either unsorted or a sorted T cell fraction (not recorded which). The TCR sequence derives from a human donor who was either an allogeneic HSCT recipient or a stem cell or donor lymphocyte infusion donor (not recorded which). It is not recorded whose cells these are; they may come from a transplant donor. The chain uses TRBV12-3 or TRBV12-4 and TRBJ2-1; D is unresolved. For the CDR3, the DNA is TGTGCCAGCAGTCTACTACTCCTCTACAATGAGCAGTTCTTC. Amino acids: CASSLLLLYNEQFF.